This T cell receptor (beta chain) was captured by sequencing in a study of regulatory T cells in long-lasting Graves disease. This CDR3 comprises 15 residues. V gave up 0 bases and J gave up 3 bases; unmatched junction bases: 4. Germline values: CDR1 ENHRY, CDR2 SYGVKD. Both iRepertoire HTBI primers and Arm-PCR of CDR3 regions were used to build the TCR beta libraries. Via MiXCR, TCRdb re-called the multiplex PCR reads, giving one row per CDR3 protein. The sample has 420,000 or so distinct CDR3 sequences; 23% are singletons. This sample's time point: persistent/refractory GD, antithyroid drugs over 5 years with positive TRAb. Construction of the TCR library relied on RNA isolated from PBMCs. Graves' disease diagnosis used American Thyroid Association guidelines. Into tubes containing EDTA, about 9.6 milliliters of peripheral blood were drawn.

The specimen comprised peripheral blood mononuclear cells (PBMCs), sampled when the disease was refractory, from a patient treated with antithyroid drugs. The TCR comes from a female donor with Graves disease. The rearrangement joins TRBV10-3 to TRBJ2-5, with 7 bases identical to TRBD2. For the CDR3, the DNA is TGTGCCATCAGTGAGTCCGCAGGGAGGGAAGAGACCCAGTACTTC. Translating gives CAISESAGREETQYF.